The 6 T cell receptor beta chains below come from one sample, sequenced in a study of T cell repertoires in cytomegalovirus infection. TCRdb ran MiXCR on the reads and lists one entry per CDR3 protein. The sample carries a few hundred thousand distinct CDR3 sequences, less than 30% recorded once. Sequenced input: PBMCs. The receptors originated from a human donor in good health (CMV status not recorded). Some clones in this sample may be carry-over from other donors' samples.

The chain joins TRBV12-3 or TRBV12-4 to TRBJ2-7, with TRBD1 identical over 8 bases. The CDR3 sequence is 14 residues long. V gave up 3 bases and J gave up 5 bases; unmatched junction bases: 6. The chain's CDR3 is CASSLRQGANEQYF. DNA for the CDR3: TGTGCCAGCAGTTTGAGGCAGGGGGCAAACGAGCAGTACTTC.

This clonotype was seen more than once but under ten times. This chain connects TRBV11-3 to TRBJ2-1; 9 bases are a match to TRBD1. The CDR3 sequence is 15 residues long. In germline, CDR1 is SGHNT, CDR2 YENEEA. Unmatched junction bases numbered 5, after V lost 5 bases and J lost 3 bases. This chain's CDR3 is CASSQDRGNYNEQFF. The CDR3 coding sequence is TGTGCCAGCAGCCAGGACAGGGGTAACTACAATGAGCAGTTCTTC.

The rearrangement joins TRBV6-2 or TRBV6-3 to TRBJ2-1, with D possibly being TRBD1 (5 bases). Germline CDR1 reads MNHEY; CDR2 reads SVGEGT. Trimming cost V 6 bases and J 4 bases, with 13 bases left between them. The CDR3 has 14 amino acids. In nucleotides, the CDR3 is TGTGCCAGCAGAACAACTCGGACATACAATGAGCAGTTCTTC. Protein sequence: CASRTTRTYNEQFF.

This clonotype was recorded a few times. V and J are TRBV5-6 and TRBJ2-3; TRBD1 might be the D (5 bases). The germline gives CDR1 SGHDT, CDR2 YYEEEE. V dropped 0 bases and J dropped 3 bases, with 11 bases sitting between them. The CDR3 totals 15 residues. The CDR3 bases are TGTGCCAGCAGCTTGGTTCTAGGGGCAACAGATACGCAGTATTTT. The encoded protein is CASSLVLGATDTQYF.

Only a few counts were recorded for this clonotype. The chain joins TRBV6-6 to TRBJ1-1, with TRBD1 matching over 9 bases. CDR1 is MNHNY, CDR2 SVGAGI, per germline (reference sequence). The V segment lost 5 bases and the J segment 1 base; nucleotides outside the gene matches: 5. The CDR3 loop spans 15 amino acids. DNA for the CDR3: TGTGCCAGCAGTCATTGGACAGGGGCGAACACTGAAGCTTTCTTT. It encodes CASSHWTGANTEAFF.

This clonotype was seen repeatedly, ten times or more. The rearrangement links TRBV7-2 to TRBJ2-1; D remains unclear. The CDR3 spans 11 residues. Germline values: CDR1 SGHTA, CDR2 FQGNSA. Between the trimmed V and J ends, which lost 0 bases and 12 bases, there was a span of 6 bases. CDR3 sequence (DNA): TGTGCCAGCAGCTTAGCAGGGTTGCAGTTCTTC. Translating gives CASSLAGLQFF.